This paragraph covers one T cell receptor (beta chain) sequence. Original data processing: Reference gene primer amplification gave nucleated cell count estimates. Sequencing was performed with immunoSEQ multiplex PCR; in TCRdb, only in-frame clones are kept and a portion is missing. V, J and clone size are taken as reported in that table, and D and trimming were inferred from the DNA itself. This table holds 150,000 to 200,000 clones, 84% found once. V was shortened by 2 bases and J by 8 bases, with 14 bases between the two germline ends. Germline CDR1 reads SGHKS; CDR2 reads YYEKEE (reference sequence). The CDR3 is 14 residues long. This sample stems from a study of blood T cell repertoires in COVID-19. Overall study context: The United States, Italy and Spain were the sources of the acute and convalescent COVID-19 samples. Sources were T cells, B-cell-depleted T cells, or PBMCs; the material itself was cDNA or gDNA.

The sequence came from a man between 65 and 85 years old with active or convalescent COVID-19. Sequencing was done on a sample of peripheral blood. This chain connects TRBV5-5 to TRBJ2-1; D gene ambiguous. The CDR3 DNA reads TGTGCCAGCAGCTTACGCGTGATGGCGGATGAGCAGTTCTTC. Its translation is CASSLRVMADEQFF.